These 8 T cell receptor beta chains were all obtained from the same sample, sequenced in a study of control samples from healthy donors and cancer patients. Sequencing used immunoSEQ multiplex PCR; TCRdb keeps in-frame clones, though not all of them. Altogether 75,000 to 95,000 clones are present, 85% to 90% being singletons, with the ten largest covering roughly a tenth. The sequenced material came from PBMCs. The receptors were sampled from a woman aged 45-65 years with colorectal cancer.

Of note for this clone: A junction end diverges from the germline sequence, so it may reflect a read error. This chain uses TRBV7-3 with TRBJ2-1; no firm D call. CDR1 SGHTA and CDR2 FQGTGA come from the germline V gene. CDR3 length: 14 residues. The CDR3 DNA reads as TGTGCCAGCAGCCCAGTACACTCCAACAATGAGCAGTTCTTC. This encodes CASSPVHSNNEQFF.

About this clone: The same CDR3 is also encoded by other DNA sequences in this sample. The rearrangement uses TRBV7-9 and TRBJ1-1; tentative D call: TRBD1 (6 bases). Germline-derived CDR1 and CDR2 are SEHNR and FQNEAQ (reference sequence). The CDR3 spans 13 residues. Trimming took 2 bases from V and 4 from J, leaving 8 bases between them. CDR3 in amino acids: CASSLSGATEAFF. CDR3 coding DNA: TGTGCCAGCAGCTTATCAGGGGCCACTGAAGCTTTCTTT. The variable domain in full, completed from reference TRBV7-9 and TRBJ1-1, reads DTGVSQNPRHKITKRGQNVTFRCDPISEHNRLYWYRQTLGQGPEFLTYFQNEAQLEKSRLLSDRFSAERPKGSFSTLEIQRTEQGDSAMYLCASSLSGATEAFFGQGTRLTVV.

The rearrangement uses TRBV24-1 and TRBJ1-2, with 7 bases matching TRBD1. The CDR3 is 13 residues long. V lost 4 bases and J lost 8; bases outside the gene matches: 6. In germline, CDR1 is KGHDR, CDR2 SFDVKD. CDR3 sequence (DNA): TGTGCCACCAGTGACCCCAGGGGGGGCGGCTACACCTTC. It yields the protein CATSDPRGGGYTF.

This clone turned up a few times. CDR3 nucleotides: TGTGCCAGCAGCGGACAGGGAACTAACTATGGCTACACCTTC. Its protein is CASSGQGTNYGYTF. The chain has TRBV2 and TRBJ1-2, with TRBD1 matching 8 bases. The CDR3 runs to 14 residues. V trimming: 6 bases; J trimming: 0 bases; junction bases outside the gene matches: 3. CDR1 and CDR2 from the germline V gene are SNHLY and FYNNEI.

This clone was recorded only once. The rearrangement joins TRBV10-2 to TRBJ2-2, with no clear D. Germline V lookup: CDR1 WSHSY, CDR2 SAAADI. CDR3 length equals 15 residues. The germline V and J ends were trimmed by 0 bases and 5 bases, with 10 bases remaining between them. The CDR3 DNA reads TGCGCCAGCAGTGAGTCGGGCAGAGGAACCGGGGAGCTGTTTTTT. This gives the protein CASSESGRGTGELFF.

This clone was seen a few times. V is TRBV5-1 and J is TRBJ2-5, with TRBD1 matching 12 bases. The J segment lost 4 bases and the V segment lost 4 bases, leaving 17 bases of the junction unmatched. The length of the CDR3 is 19 residues. Germline assignment: CDR1 SGHRS and CDR2 YFSETQ. The CDR3 is CASSPWDRGQLAIGETQYF. The CDR3 DNA sequence: TGCGCCAGCAGCCCCTGGGACAGGGGGCAGCTAGCAATTGGAGAGACCCAGTACTTC.

This clone occurred once. The V call is TRBV7-2, the J call TRBJ1-5; TRBD1 matches 8 bases. CDR1 and CDR2 from the germline V gene are SGHTA and FQGNSA. The V segment lost 6 bases and the J segment 3 bases; nucleotides outside the gene matches: 4. The CDR3 covers 14 residues. This CDR3 reads CASSSGQVNQPQHF. The CDR3 DNA sequence: TGTGCCAGCAGTTCGGGACAGGTCAATCAGCCCCAGCATTTT.

This chain links TRBV3-1 (or the pseudogene TRBV3-2) with TRBJ2-5; 14 nucleotides align to TRBD2. Per germline, CDR1 LGHDT and CDR2 YNNKEL (reference sequence). This CDR3 is 17 amino acids long. The V segment lost 8 bases and the J segment 5 bases; nucleotides outside the gene matches: 13. CDR3 residues: CASWGGTSGGRGETQYF. DNA for the CDR3: TGTGCCAGCTGGGGAGGGACTAGCGGGGGCCGGGGTGAGACCCAGTACTTC.